This record concerns one TCR beta chain sequence. Its antigen remains unknown. The data were taken from a study of PD-1 blockade in mismatch repair-deficient tumors. Whole-study context: All were previously treated, progressing patients with about twelve mismatch repair-deficient cancer types.

Study observations and caveats: Tumor-resident clones, often undetectable pretreatment in blood, expanded then contracted after pembrolizumab.

Every patient had mismatch repair deficiency by PCR or immunohistochemistry. The germline CDR1 and CDR2 sequences are LGHNA and YNFKEQ. V was trimmed by 4 bases and J by 1 base, leaving 8 bases between them. The length of the CDR3 is 13 residues. Clones were sequenced by immunoSEQ multiplex PCR, and TCRdb holds only the in-frame ones, with some missing. The repertoire consists of tens of thousands of clones, with 88% occurring once and the leading ten covering over 11%. This TCR came from an adult with mismatch repair-deficient cancer. The sample here was peripheral blood, taken 52 weeks after starting pembrolizumab. V and J are TRBV4-2 and TRBJ2-7, with D unclear. The CDR3 bases are TGTGCCAGCAGCCCGGGCCTGTCCTACGAGCAGTACTTC. Protein sequence: CASSPGLSYEQYF.